This paragraph reports one TCR beta chain. Some clones are missing from TCRdb's copy, which holds only in-frame ones; the method was immunoSEQ multiplex PCR. The sample lists about 46,000 clones, 70% to 90% occurring once. The sample comes from a study of T cell responses to AZD1222 COVID-19 vaccine. The sample in question was peripheral blood, obtained 28 days after the second AZD1222 dose. The receptor was derived from an adult who received the AZD1222 COVID-19 vaccine.

The CDR3 loop reads CASSPGNTIYF. For the CDR3, the DNA is TGTGCCAGCTCTCCCGGAAACACCATATATTTT. The chain uses TRBV12-3 or TRBV12-4 and TRBJ1-3; D is uncertain. The CDR3 runs 11 residues. Trimming shortened V by 8 bases and J by 4 bases, and 6 bases separated the two germline ends.